The subject of this entry is one TCR beta chain. What it binds is unknown. The data were taken from a study of T cells expressing NK-cell markers. At the level of the study: The authors derived TCR beta repertoires from sorted CD3+CD56+NKG2C+, CD3+CD56+NKG2C- and CD3+CD56-NKG2C+ T cells. With respect to HCMV, most of the eight sequenced donors were seropositive, and one was seronegative. General study points: Four donors likewise had their CD3+CD56-NKG2C+ fraction led by these clonotypes.

TCRdb reprocessed the 5' RACE reads and stores each CDR3 protein as one record, lacking DNA. This table holds some 600,000 distinct CDR3 sequences. This clonotype was sampled from a man aged 18 to 29 in good health. Specimen: blood T cells: a sorted CD56 or NKG2C T cell subset, CD4+ or CD8+ T cells, or bulk PBMC T cells (not recorded which).

CDR3 sequence: CASNSPRGAYNEQFF. The chain is built from TRBV12-3 or TRBV12-4 and TRBJ2-1; TCRdb designates TRBD1, a call that cannot be tested without DNA. The CDR3 has 15 residues.